The 12 T cell receptor beta chains reported below all come from one sample, sequenced in a study of T-cell reconstitution after alpha-beta-depleted transplantation in children. For TCRbeta, the library was prepared with unique molecular identifiers. TCRdb independently ran MiXCR on the PCR reads; one entry per CDR3 protein. The sample consists of 700,000 to 950,000 distinct CDR3 sequences, under 20% of them appearing once. The input for sequencing was PBMCs, mostly from graft donor cells, taken 360 days after TCRalphabeta/CD19-depleted stem cell transplant. The receptors shown here come from a male patient aged 10-17 years who had a stem cell transplant for acute lymphoblastic leukemia, so the T cells may come from the graft donor.

This clonotype was seen repeatedly, ten times or more. This chain joins TRBV27 and TRBJ2-3; D unclear. Germline CDR1 reads MNHEY; CDR2 reads SMNVEV (reference sequence). The V end was cut by 0 bases, the J end by 2 bases, with 6 bases between. The CDR3 loop spans 14 amino acids. As DNA, the CDR3 is TGTGCCAGCAGTTTATCGAGATACACAGATACGCAGTATTTT. Protein sequence: CASSLSRYTDTQYF.

V is TRBV7-8 and J is TRBJ1-1, with a tentative D call TRBD1 (5 bases). Between the trimmed V and J ends, which lost 1 base and 4 bases, there was a span of 16 bases. Germline assignment: CDR1 SGHVS and CDR2 FQNEAQ. This CDR3 spans 16 amino acids. Here the CDR3 DNA reads TGTGCCAGCAGCTTAGTCCCCAAGGGGAGGGGCACTGAAGCTTTCTTT. This translates into CASSLVPKGRGTEAFF.

This clonotype was observed a single time. The CDR3 reads CSVKPAASGYEQYF. The CDR3 coding sequence is TGCAGCGTAAAACCGGCGGCTAGCGGCTACGAGCAGTACTTC. The J gene is TRBJ2-7, the V gene TRBV29-1; 7 bases are a match to TRBD2. Germline V CDR1 and CDR2: SQVTM, ANQGSEA. The CDR3 is 14 residues long. The junction had 11 bases not matched to a gene; V was cut back by 6 bases and J by 3 bases.

The V call is TRBV18, the J call TRBJ2-5, with 7 bases matching TRBD1. Germline V gives CDR1 KGHSH, CDR2 LQKENI. V shed 0 bases and J 3 bases; nucleotides not matched to a gene: 7. This CDR3 contains 16 residues. For the CDR3, the DNA is TGTGCCAGCTCACCACCCATCCGGGACAGAGAAGAGACCCAGTACTTC. Its translation is CASSPPIRDREETQYF.

The CDR3 protein is CASSAKEVRAPYNEQFF. In DNA, the CDR3 is TGTGCCAGCAGCGCAAAGGAGGTCCGGGCCCCTTACAATGAGCAGTTCTTC. The chain employs TRBV21-1 and TRBJ2-1; the tabulated D call, TRBD2, remains unverified against the DNA. TRBV21-1 is designated a pseudogene. The CDR3 is made up of 17 amino acids.

There are many counts of this clonotype. The rearrangement links TRBV6-1 to TRBJ2-1; possibly TRBD1 for D (6 bases). There are 14 residues in the CDR3. Trimming pared 7 bases from V and 1 base from J, leaving 11 bases between. Germline assignment: CDR1 MNHNS and CDR2 SASEGT. CDR3 residues: CASTTDRSYNEQFF. The CDR3 coding sequence is TGTGCCAGCACAACAGACAGGTCCTACAATGAGCAGTTCTTC.

This clonotype was counted at least ten times. This rearrangement joins TRBV13 to TRBJ2-7, with 7 positions matching TRBD1. This CDR3 spans 14 amino acids. The V segment lost 6 bases and the J segment 2 bases; nucleotides outside the gene matches: 7. Germline CDR1 is PRHDT and CDR2 is FYEKMQ (reference sequence). The CDR3 DNA reads TGTGCCAGCAGGATCGGGACAGCTGCCTACGAGCAGTACTTC. This sequence encodes CASRIGTAAYEQYF.

The chain joins TRBV5-6 to TRBJ1-5; D is unclear. Germline CDR1 and CDR2: SGHDT and YYEEEE. Trimming left V 1 base short and J 4 bases short, with 12 bases between. This CDR3 is built from 15 residues. This CDR3 is CASSLMAFENQPQHF. The CDR3 nucleotides read TGTGCCAGCAGCTTGATGGCTTTCGAGAATCAGCCCCAGCATTTT.

This clonotype was seen only a few times. The CDR3 sequence is CASSPERGGWDYGYTF. The DNA of the CDR3 is TGCGCCAGCAGCCCGGAGAGGGGAGGGTGGGACTATGGCTACACCTTC. The rearrangement joins TRBV5-1 to TRBJ1-2, with TRBD1 as a possible D gene (5 bases). The CDR3 spans 16 residues. Germline-derived CDR1 and CDR2 are SGHRS and YFSETQ. The V end lost 4 bases, the J end lost 3 bases, and 19 bases lay between the germline ends.

There are a few counts of this clonotype. This rearrangement joins TRBV29-1 to TRBJ1-1, with 10 bases matching TRBD1. V was clipped by 4 bases and J by 1 base; unmatched bases: 0. Germline-derived CDR1 and CDR2 are SQVTM and ANQGSEA. The CDR3 spans 13 residues. CDR3 bases: TGCAGCGTTGGACAGGGGGCGAACACTGAAGCTTTCTTT. Amino acids: CSVGQGANTEAFF.

V is TRBV7-3 and J is TRBJ2-6; TRBD1 aligns across 9 bases. Germline-derived CDR1 and CDR2 are SGHTA and FQGTGA. CDR3 length equals 20 residues. The ends lost 1 base at V and 4 bases at J; junction bases unmatched: 14. The CDR3 loop reads CASSLRVGTGNSFGANVLTF. The CDR3 DNA is TGTGCCAGCAGCTTAAGAGTCGGGACAGGGAATTCATTCGGGGCCAACGTCCTGACTTTC.

This clonotype was detected a few times. The chain combines TRBV25-1 with TRBJ2-5, with D perhaps TRBD1 or TRBD2 (6 bases each). Germline V lookup: CDR1 MGHDK, CDR2 SYGVNS. The CDR3 length is 15 residues. With 2 bases removed from V and 4 bases from J, the gap between germline ends came to 14 bases. CDR3 sequence: CASSEKEGVSETQYF. CDR3 bases: TGTGCCAGCAGTGAAAAGGAGGGGGTATCAGAGACCCAGTACTTC.